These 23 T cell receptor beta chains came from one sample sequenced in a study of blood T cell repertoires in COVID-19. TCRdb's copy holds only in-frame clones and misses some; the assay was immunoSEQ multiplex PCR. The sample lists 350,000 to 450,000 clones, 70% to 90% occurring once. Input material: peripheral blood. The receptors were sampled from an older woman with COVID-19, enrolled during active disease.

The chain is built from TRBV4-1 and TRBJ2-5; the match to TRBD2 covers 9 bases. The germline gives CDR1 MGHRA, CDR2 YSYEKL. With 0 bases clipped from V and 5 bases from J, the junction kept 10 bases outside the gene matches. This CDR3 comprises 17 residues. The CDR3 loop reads CASSQEKLSLAGETQYF. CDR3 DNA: TGCGCCAGCAGCCAAGAAAAGTTGTCCCTAGCGGGGGAGACCCAGTACTTC.

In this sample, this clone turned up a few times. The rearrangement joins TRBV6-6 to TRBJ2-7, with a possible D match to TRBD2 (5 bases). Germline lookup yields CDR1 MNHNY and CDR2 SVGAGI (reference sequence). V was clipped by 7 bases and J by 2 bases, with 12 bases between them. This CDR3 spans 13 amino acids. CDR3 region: CASTSIGAYEQYF. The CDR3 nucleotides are TGTGCCAGCACCTCGATCGGGGCCTACGAGCAGTACTTC.

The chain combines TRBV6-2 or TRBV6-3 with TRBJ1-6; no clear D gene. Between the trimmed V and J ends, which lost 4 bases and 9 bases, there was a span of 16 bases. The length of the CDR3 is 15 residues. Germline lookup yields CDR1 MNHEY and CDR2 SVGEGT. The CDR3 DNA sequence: TGTGCCAGCAGTTCCAGGTCGACCCTTAGTTCACCCCTCCACTTT. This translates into CASSSRSTLSSPLHF.

The CDR3 DNA follows: TGTGCCAGCCGGGCGGGGACAGGGGACACCGGGGAGCTGTTTTTT. This translates into CASRAGTGDTGELFF. This chain joins TRBV9 and TRBJ2-2, with 10 bases matching TRBD1. Per the germline V gene, CDR1 is SGDLS and CDR2 is YYNGEE. V dropped 7 bases and J dropped 3; count of bases not matched to a gene: 6. This CDR3 has 15 amino acids.

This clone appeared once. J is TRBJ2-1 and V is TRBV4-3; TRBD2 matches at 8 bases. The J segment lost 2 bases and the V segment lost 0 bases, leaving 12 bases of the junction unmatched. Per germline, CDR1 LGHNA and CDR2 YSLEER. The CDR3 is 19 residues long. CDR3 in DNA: TGCGCCAGCAGCCAAGATATCGGGAGCGGGGGTGCTGCCTACAATGAGCAGTTCTTC. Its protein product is CASSQDIGSGGAAYNEQFF.

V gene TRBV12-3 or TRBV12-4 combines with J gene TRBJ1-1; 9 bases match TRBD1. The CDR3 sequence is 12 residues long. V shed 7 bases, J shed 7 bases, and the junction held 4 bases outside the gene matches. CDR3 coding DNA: TGTGCCAGCAATACAGGGGGCGATGAAGCTTTCTTT. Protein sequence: CASNTGGDEAFF.

The CDR3 DNA is TGTGCCAGCAGCTCCGGACCGGGACTGTTATTCGAGCAGTACTTC. It codes for CASSSGPGLLFEQYF. This rearrangement joins TRBV7-3 to TRBJ2-7; D perhaps matches TRBD2 (6 bases). The ends were cut back, 4 bases at V and 6 bases at J, with 19 bases in the middle. This CDR3 is 15 amino acids long. CDR1 is SGHTA and CDR2 is FQGTGA in the germline V gene.

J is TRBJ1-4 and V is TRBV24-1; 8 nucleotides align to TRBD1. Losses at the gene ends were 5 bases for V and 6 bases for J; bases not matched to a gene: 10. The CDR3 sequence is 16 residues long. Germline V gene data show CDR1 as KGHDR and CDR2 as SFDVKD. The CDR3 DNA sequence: TGTGCCACCAGTGGTTCCTCGACAGGGGAGGATGAAAAACTGTTTTTT. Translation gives CATSGSSTGEDEKLFF.

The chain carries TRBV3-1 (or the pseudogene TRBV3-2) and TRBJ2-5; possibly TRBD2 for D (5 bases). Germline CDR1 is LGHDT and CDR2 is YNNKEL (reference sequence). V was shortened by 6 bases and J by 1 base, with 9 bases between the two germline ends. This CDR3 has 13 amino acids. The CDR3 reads CASSRSGQETQYF. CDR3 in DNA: TGTGCCAGCAGTCGGAGCGGCCAAGAGACCCAGTACTTC.

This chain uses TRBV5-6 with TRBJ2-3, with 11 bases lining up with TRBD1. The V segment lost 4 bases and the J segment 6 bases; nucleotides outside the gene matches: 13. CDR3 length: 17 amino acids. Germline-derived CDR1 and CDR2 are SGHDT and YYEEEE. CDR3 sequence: CASSSRTGGSVVDTQYF. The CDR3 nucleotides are TGTGCCAGCAGCAGTAGGACAGGGGGCTCCGTCGTGGATACGCAGTATTTT.

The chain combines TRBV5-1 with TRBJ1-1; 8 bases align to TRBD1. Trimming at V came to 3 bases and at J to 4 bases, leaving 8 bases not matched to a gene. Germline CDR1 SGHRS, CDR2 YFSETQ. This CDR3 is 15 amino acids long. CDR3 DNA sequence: TGCGCCAGCAGCTCCGCGGGACAGGCGTCCACTGAAGCTTTCTTT. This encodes CASSSAGQASTEAFF.

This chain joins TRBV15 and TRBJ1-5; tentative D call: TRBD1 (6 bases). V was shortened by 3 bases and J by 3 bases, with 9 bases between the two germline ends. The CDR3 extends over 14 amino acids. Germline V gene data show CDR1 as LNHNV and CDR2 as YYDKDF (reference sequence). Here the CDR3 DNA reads TGTGCCACCAGCAGGCGACAGGACAATCAGCCCCAGCATTTT. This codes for CATSRRQDNQPQHF. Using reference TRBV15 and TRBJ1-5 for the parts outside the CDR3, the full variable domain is DAMVIQNPRYQVTQFGKPVTLSCSQTLNHNVMYWYQQKSSQAPKLLFHYYDKDFNNEADTPDNFQSRRPNTSFCFLDIRSPGLGDTAMYLCATSRRQDNQPQHFGDGTRLSIL.

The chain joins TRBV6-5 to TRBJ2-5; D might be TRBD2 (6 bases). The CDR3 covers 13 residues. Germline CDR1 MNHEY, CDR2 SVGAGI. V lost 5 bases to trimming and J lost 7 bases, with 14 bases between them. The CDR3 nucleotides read TGTGCCAGCAGTACTGGGGGAGGCAGGACCCAGTACTTC. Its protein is CASSTGGGRTQYF.

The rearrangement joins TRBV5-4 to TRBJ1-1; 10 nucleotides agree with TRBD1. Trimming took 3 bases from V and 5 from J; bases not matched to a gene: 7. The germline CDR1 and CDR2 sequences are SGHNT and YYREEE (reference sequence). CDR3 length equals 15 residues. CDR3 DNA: TGTGCCAGCAGCTGGACTGGACAGGGGGTTACTGAAGCTTTCTTT. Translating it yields CASSWTGQGVTEAFF.

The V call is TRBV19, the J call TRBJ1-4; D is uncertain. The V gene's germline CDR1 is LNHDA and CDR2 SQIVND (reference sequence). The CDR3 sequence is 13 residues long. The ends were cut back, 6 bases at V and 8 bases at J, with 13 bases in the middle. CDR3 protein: CASRSLSREKLFF. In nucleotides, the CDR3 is TGTGCCAGTAGATCACTCTCGAGAGAAAAACTGTTTTTT.

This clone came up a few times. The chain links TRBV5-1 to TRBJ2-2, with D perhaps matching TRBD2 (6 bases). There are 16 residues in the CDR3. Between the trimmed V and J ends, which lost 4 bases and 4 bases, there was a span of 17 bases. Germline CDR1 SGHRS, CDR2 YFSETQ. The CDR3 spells CASSTGYSGSTGELFF. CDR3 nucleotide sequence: TGCGCCAGCAGCACTGGGTATAGCGGATCCACCGGGGAGCTGTTTTTT.

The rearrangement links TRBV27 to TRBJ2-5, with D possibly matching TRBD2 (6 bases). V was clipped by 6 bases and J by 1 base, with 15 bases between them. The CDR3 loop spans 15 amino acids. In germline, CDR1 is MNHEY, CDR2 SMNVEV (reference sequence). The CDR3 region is CASRRSGGPQETQYF. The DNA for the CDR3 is TGTGCCAGCAGACGTTCCGGAGGGCCCCAAGAGACCCAGTACTTC.

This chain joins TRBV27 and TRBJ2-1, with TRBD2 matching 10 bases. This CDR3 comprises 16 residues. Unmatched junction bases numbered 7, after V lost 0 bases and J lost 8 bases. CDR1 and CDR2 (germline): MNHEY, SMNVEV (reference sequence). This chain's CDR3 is CASSLSVASGGYEQFF. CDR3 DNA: TGTGCCAGCAGTTTATCGGTCGCTAGCGGGGGCTATGAGCAGTTCTTC.

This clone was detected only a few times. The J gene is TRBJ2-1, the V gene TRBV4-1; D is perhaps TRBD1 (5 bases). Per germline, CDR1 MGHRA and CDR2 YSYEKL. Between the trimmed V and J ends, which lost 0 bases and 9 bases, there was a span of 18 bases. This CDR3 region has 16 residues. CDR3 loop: CASSQEPGHYSGEQFF. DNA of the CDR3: TGCGCCAGCAGCCAAGAACCCGGACATTACAGTGGTGAGCAGTTCTTC.

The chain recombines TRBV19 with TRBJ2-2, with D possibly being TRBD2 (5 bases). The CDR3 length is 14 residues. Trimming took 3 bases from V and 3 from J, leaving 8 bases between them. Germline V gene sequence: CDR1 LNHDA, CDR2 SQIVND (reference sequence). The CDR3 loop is CASSIGVYTGELFF. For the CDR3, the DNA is TGTGCCAGTAGTATCGGGGTGTACACCGGGGAGCTGTTTTTT.

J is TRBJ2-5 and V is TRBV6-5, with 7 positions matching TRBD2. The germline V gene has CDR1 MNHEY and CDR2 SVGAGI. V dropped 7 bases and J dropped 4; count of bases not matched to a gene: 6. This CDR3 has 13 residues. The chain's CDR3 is CASTRTRVETQYF. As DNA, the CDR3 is TGTGCCAGCACCAGGACTAGGGTAGAGACCCAGTACTTC.

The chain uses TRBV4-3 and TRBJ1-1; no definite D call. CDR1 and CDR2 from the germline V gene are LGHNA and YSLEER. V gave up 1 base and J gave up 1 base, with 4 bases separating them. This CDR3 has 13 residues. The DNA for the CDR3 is TGCGCCAGCAGCCAAGGCGGGAACACTGAAGCTTTCTTT. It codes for CASSQGGNTEAFF.

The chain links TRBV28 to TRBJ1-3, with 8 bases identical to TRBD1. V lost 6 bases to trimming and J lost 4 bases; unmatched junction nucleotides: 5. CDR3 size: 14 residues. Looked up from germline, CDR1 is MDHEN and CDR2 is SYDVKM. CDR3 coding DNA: TGTGCCAGCAGCCCGGGGGACAGGGGAAACACCATATATTTT. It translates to CASSPGDRGNTIYF.